The rows below give T cell receptor beta chains drawn from one sample of a study of T cells in Graves' hyperthyroidism and ophthalmopathy. TCRdb used MiXCR to reprocess the multiplex PCR reads, holding one entry per CDR3 protein. The data hold 75,000 to 100,000 distinct CDR3 sequences, with approximately 56% observed a single time. Sequencing was done on a sample of blood. These receptors were obtained from a woman between 35 and 50 years old with Graves' hyperthyroidism. The CDR3 runs from the conserved cysteine through the conserved F or W. Fields, in order: V gene, clone size, D gene, J gene, CDR3 DNA, CDR3 protein. The D gene is left open where the match is weak. Only part of the rows carry a size: once, few, many, or a class if the clone is expanded.

>TRBV2|many|.|TRBJ2-7
TGTGCCAGCAGTGAATGGGGAGAGCAGTACTTC
CASSEWGEQYF
>TRBV2|many|.|TRBJ2-3
TGTGCCAGCAGTGAAACCCTAAGCACAGATACGCAGTATTTT
CASSETLSTDTQYF
>TRBV20-1|.|.|TRBJ2-7
TGCAGTGTTCACCGGGGTACCTTCTCCTACGAGCAGTACTTC
CSVHRGTFSYEQYF
>TRBV25-1|.|.|TRBJ2-5
TGTGCCAGCGTTGAACGTGTGGTGTATGAGACCCAGTACTTC
CASVERVVYETQYF
>TRBV10-3|.|.|TRBJ1-5
TGTGCCATCAGTGAGGGGCCCAATCAGCCCCAGCATTTT
CAISEGPNQPQHF
>TRBV7-2|few|.|TRBJ1-5
TGTGCCAGCAGCTTAACGGGGATGGACGAGCATTTT
CASSLTGMDEHF
>TRBV5-4|.|.|TRBJ1-6
TGTGCCAGCACACAGGAGGGGGTATCGGATTCACCCCTCCACTTT
CASTQEGVSDSPLHF
>TRBV5-1|many|.|TRBJ1-2
TGCGCCAGCAGCCCCTCAGAGGCCTATGGCTACACCTTC
CASSPSEAYGYTF
>TRBV7-2|.|TRBD1|TRBJ2-3
TGTGCCAGCAGTACAACAGGGGGCGCGGATACGCAGTATTTT
CASSTTGGADTQYF
>TRBV10-2|.|.|TRBJ1-3
TGCGCCAGCAGTGTCCAGGGCGAAGGAAACACCACATATTTT
CASSVQGEGNTTYF
>TRBV29-1|.|TRBD1|TRBJ1-2
TGCAGCGTTGAGAGGTCAGGGGGCGTCTATGGCTACACCTTC
CSVERSGGVYGYTF
>TRBV20-1|.|.|TRBJ1-2
TGCAGTGCTTCCGGGACAATGGGAGGCTCTGGCTACACCTTC
CSASGTMGGSGYTF
>TRBV29-1|.|.|TRBJ1-2
TGCAGCGTTGAGATTAGCGGCTACACCTTC
CSVEISGYTF
>TRBV25-1|.|.|TRBJ1-1
TGTGCCAGCCAAGCGTCAGGGGCTTGCACTGAAGCTTTCTTT
CASQASGACTEAFF
>TRBV7-2|many|.|TRBJ1-1
TGTGCCAGCAGCTTAGCAGCGGACACTGAAGCTTTCTTT
CASSLAADTEAFF
>TRBV5-1|.|.|TRBJ1-6
TGCGCCAGCAGCTTGGCTGGGACACCAAATTCACCCCTCCACTTT
CASSLAGTPNSPLHF
>TRBV6-5|many|.|TRBJ1-1
TGTGCCAGCAGTTCAATGAACACTGAAGCTTTCTTT
CASSSMNTEAFF
>TRBV7-9|.|TRBD1|TRBJ2-7
TGTGCCAGCAGCTGGACGACAGGGGGCGAGTACTTC
CASSWTTGGEYF
>TRBV15|many|TRBD2|TRBJ2-7
TGTGCCACCAGCAGAGACGCACCGGGACTAGCGGTCCCCCGGGACGAGCAGTACTTC
CATSRDAPGLAVPRDEQYF
>TRBV29-1|many|.|TRBJ1-1
TGCAGTTTAGCGGGGGGAAACACTGAAGCTTTCTTT
CSLAGGNTEAFF
>TRBV3-1|once|TRBD1|TRBJ1-1
TGTGCCGGCAGCCGTAGGACAGGGGACCCTGAAGCTTTCTTT
CAGSRRTGDPEAFF
>TRBV10-3|once|.|TRBJ2-7
TGTGCCATCAGTGTCTCTAGCCCAGCCGGGTCCTACGAGCAGTACTTC
CAISVSSPAGSYEQYF
>TRBV7-9|.|.|TRBJ1-1
TGTGCCAGCAGTCCCCCCTGGCGGAACACTGAAGCTTTCTTT
CASSPPWRNTEAFF
>TRBV11-2|.|TRBD1|TRBJ2-7
TGTGTCAGCAGGCTGACAGGGTCCTACGAGCAGTACTTC
CVSRLTGSYEQYF
>TRBV2|.|.|TRBJ1-6
TGTGCCGGCAGTCTAATGCGCCCACTCCACTTT
CAGSLMRPLHF
>TRBV6-5|many|.|TRBJ1-6
TGTGCCAGCAGTTACTCGCGGGGCCCAGGGCTTCCAAATTCACCCCTCCACTTT
CASSYSRGPGLPNSPLHF
>TRBV20-1|many|.|TRBJ2-3
TGCAGTGCTAGAAGGGACGGGGATACGCAGTATTTT
CSARRDGDTQYF
>TRBV2|.|.|TRBJ2-7
TGTGCCAGCATGGGAGGAACTTACGAGCAGTACTTC
CASMGGTYEQYF
>TRBV7-9|.|TRBD1|TRBJ1-1
TGTGCCAGCAGCTTAGGGGACAGGGGGGGCACTGAAGCTTTCTTT
CASSLGDRGGTEAFF
>TRBV20-1|.|TRBD2|TRBJ2-5
TGCAGTGCTAGAGATGAATCTAGCGGGAGCAGGGAGACCCAGTACTTC
CSARDESSGSRETQYF
>TRBV6-1|.|TRBD1|TRBJ1-2
TGTGCCAGCAGTGAGGGACAGGGGATCGACTATGGCTACACCTTC
CASSEGQGIDYGYTF
>TRBV5-4|.|.|TRBJ2-1
TGTGCCAGCATCTTGTCGGCTGAGCAGTCCTTC
CASILSAEQSF
>TRBV7-6|.|TRBD1|TRBJ1-2
TGTGCCAGCAGCTTAGGCAGGGGGCATTATGGCTACACCTTC
CASSLGRGHYGYTF
>TRBV2|.|TRBD1|TRBJ1-5
TGTGCCAGCAGTGAACAGGGGGCGAATCAGCCCCAGCATTTT
CASSEQGANQPQHF
>TRBV27|many|.|TRBJ2-6
TGTGCCAGCAGTTTAGAGCCTGGGGCCAACGTCCTGACTTTC
CASSLEPGANVLTF
>TRBV9|few|.|TRBJ2-3
TGTGCCAGCAGAGGTGAAGGGGGGGAAACAGATACGCAGTATTTT
CASRGEGGETDTQYF
>TRBV7-4|.|TRBD1|TRBJ2-7
TGTGCCAGCAGCACTAGGGGACAGGACCGCTACGAGCAGTACTTC
CASSTRGQDRYEQYF
>TRBV20-1|many|TRBD1|TRBJ2-2
TGCAGTGCCAGGACAGGGAACACCGGGGAGCTGTTTTTT
CSARTGNTGELFF
>TRBV29-1|once|.|TRBJ2-2
TGCGGCGTTGACGAGGGGGGGAACACCGGGGAGCCGTTTTTT
CGVDEGGNTGEPFF
>TRBV7-9|.|.|TRBJ1-5
TGTGCTAGCAGCTTGGGGGGTATCAATCAGCCCCAGCATTTT
CASSLGGINQPQHF
>TRBV18|.|.|TRBJ1-1
TGTGCCAGCTCACCTAGGCACAGCGAGAACACTGAAGCTTTCTTT
CASSPRHSENTEAFF
>TRBV5-1|many|TRBD2|TRBJ2-7
TGCGCCAGCAGCTCGGCCCCGGGACTAGCTAACTACGAGCAGTACTTC
CASSSAPGLANYEQYF
>TRBV7-9|.|TRBD1|TRBJ1-2
TGTGCCTGGACCCGGACAGGGATCGGCTACACCTTC
CAWTRTGIGYTF
>TRBV20-1|many|TRBD1|TRBJ2-7
TGCAGTGCTAGAGATTTCGGGACAGGGACTTACGAGCAGTACTTC
CSARDFGTGTYEQYF
>TRBV4-1|once|TRBD1|TRBJ1-2
TGCGCCAGCAGCCAAGATACTACAGGGGGCAGTGGCTACACCTTC
CASSQDTTGGSGYTF
>TRBV7-6|once|TRBD1|TRBJ1-1
TGTGCCAGCAGCAGGACAGGGGTAAAGGGGAGGATAGCTTTCTTT
CASSRTGVKGRIAFF
>TRBV5-1|once|.|TRBJ1-6
TGCGCCAGCAGTACTACTGGGGGCCGTTCACCCCTCCACTTT
CASSTTGGRSPLHF
>TRBV4-1|many|.|TRBJ2-7
TGCGCCAGCAGCCCCACAATGTTGCGCTCCTACGAGCAGTACTTC
CASSPTMLRSYEQYF
>TRBV11-2|few|TRBD2|TRBJ2-3
TGTGCCAGCAGCTGGACTAGCGGGAGTCCAGATACGCAGTATTTT
CASSWTSGSPDTQYF
>TRBV9|.|.|TRBJ2-3
TGTGCCAGCAGCGTAGTAGGGGATAGCACAGATACGCAGTATTTT
CASSVVGDSTDTQYF
>TRBV9|.|TRBD1|TRBJ1-2
TGTGCCAGCAGCTCCATCGTACAGGGGGGGTATGGCTACACCTTC
CASSSIVQGGYGYTF
>TRBV20-1|few|.|TRBJ2-5
TGCAGTGCTCCCCAAGTGGAGACCCAGTACTTC
CSAPQVETQYF
>TRBV5-1|many|.|TRBJ1-3
TGCGCCAGCTCAGCCTTTGACAGGCGCTCTGGAAACACCATATATTTT
CASSAFDRRSGNTIYF
>TRBV7-2|many|.|TRBJ1-4
TGTGCCAGCAGTCAACAGGGTTCGGATGAAAAACTGTTTTTT
CASSQQGSDEKLFF
>TRBV5-6|many|.|TRBJ1-2
TGTGCCAGCAGCTTGGAGGGTGGCTACACCTTC
CASSLEGGYTF
>TRBV7-2|many|.|TRBJ1-5
TGTGCCAGCAGCTTTCGGACAGTCAGTCAGCCCCAGCATTTT
CASSFRTVSQPQHF
>TRBV19|many|TRBD1|TRBJ1-2
TGTGCCAGCAGAATTCCGGGACAGGGCTATGGCTACACCTTC
CASRIPGQGYGYTF
>TRBV7-2|.|.|TRBJ1-2
TGTGCCAGCAGCCAAGCCCCGGAGCCTTATGGCTACACCTTC
CASSQAPEPYGYTF
>TRBV29-1|many|.|TRBJ2-3
TGCAGCGTTGAGGTTGTCGTCACAGATACGCAGTATTTT
CSVEVVVTDTQYF